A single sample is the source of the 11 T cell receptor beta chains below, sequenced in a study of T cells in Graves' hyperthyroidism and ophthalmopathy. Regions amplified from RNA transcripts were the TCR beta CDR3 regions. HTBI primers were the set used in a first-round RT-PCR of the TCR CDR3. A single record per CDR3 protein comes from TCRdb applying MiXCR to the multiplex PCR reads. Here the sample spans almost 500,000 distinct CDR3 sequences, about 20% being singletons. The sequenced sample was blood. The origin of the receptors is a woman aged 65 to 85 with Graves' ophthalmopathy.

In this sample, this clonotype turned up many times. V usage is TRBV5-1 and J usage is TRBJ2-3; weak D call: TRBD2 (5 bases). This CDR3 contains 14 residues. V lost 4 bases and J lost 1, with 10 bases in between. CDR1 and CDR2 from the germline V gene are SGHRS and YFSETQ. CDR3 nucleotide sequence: TGCGCCAGCAGCCGCTCGCGGGGCACAGATACGCAGTATTTT. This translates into CASSRSRGTDTQYF.

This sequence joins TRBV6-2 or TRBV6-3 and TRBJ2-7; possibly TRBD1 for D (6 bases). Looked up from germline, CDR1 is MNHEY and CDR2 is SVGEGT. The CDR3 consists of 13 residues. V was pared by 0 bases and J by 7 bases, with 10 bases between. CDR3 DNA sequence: TGTGCCAGCAGTTACTCGATAGGACAGGAGCAGTACTTC. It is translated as CASSYSIGQEQYF.

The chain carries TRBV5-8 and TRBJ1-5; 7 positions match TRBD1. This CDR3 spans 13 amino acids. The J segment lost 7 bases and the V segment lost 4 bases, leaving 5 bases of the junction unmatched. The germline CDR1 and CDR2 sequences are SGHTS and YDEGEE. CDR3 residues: CASSPRGEQPQHF. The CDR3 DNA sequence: TGTGCCAGCAGCCCCAGGGGGGAACAGCCCCAGCATTTT.

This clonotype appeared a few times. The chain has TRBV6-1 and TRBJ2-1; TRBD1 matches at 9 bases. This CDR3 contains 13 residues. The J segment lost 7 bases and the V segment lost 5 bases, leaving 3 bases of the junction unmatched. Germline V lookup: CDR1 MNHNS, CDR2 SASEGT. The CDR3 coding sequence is TGTGCCAGCAGTCCCGGGACAGGGAATGAGCAGTTCTTC. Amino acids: CASSPGTGNEQFF.

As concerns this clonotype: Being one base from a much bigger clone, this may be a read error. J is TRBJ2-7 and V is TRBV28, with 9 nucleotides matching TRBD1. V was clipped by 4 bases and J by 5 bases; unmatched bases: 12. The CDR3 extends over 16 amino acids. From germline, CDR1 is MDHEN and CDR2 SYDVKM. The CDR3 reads CASSSGGDRGYHEQYF. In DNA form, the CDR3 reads TGTGCCAGCAGTTCGGGGGGAGACAGGGGGTACCACGAGCAGTACTTC.

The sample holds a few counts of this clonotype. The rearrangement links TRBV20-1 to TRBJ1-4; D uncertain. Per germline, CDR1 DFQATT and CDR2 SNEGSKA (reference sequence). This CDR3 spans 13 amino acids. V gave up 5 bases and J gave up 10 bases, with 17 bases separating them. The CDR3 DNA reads TGCAGTGCTCCCGGGATCAGTGTGGGAAAACTGTTTTTT. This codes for CSAPGISVGKLFF.

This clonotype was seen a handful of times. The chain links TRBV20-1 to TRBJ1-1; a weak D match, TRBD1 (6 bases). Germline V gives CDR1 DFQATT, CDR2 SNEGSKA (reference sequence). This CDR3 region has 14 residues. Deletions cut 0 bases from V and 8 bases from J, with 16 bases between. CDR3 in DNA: TGCAGTGCTAGAGACCTAGGACAGTCGAGGGAAGCTTTCTTT. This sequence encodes CSARDLGQSREAFF.

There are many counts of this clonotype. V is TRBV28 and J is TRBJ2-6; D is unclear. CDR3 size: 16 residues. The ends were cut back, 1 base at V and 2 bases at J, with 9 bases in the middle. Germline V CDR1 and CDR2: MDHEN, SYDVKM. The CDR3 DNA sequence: TGTGCCAGCAGTTTATTGGGCGTGACTGGGGCCAACGTCCTGACTTTC. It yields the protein CASSLLGVTGANVLTF.

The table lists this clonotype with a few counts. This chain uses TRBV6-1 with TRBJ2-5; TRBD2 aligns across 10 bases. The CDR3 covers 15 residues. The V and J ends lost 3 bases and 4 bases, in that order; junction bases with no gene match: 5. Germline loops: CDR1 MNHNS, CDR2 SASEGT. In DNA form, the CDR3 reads TGTGCCAGCAGTGAGGATGGGACTAGCGCAGAGACCCAGTACTTC. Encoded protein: CASSEDGTSAETQYF.

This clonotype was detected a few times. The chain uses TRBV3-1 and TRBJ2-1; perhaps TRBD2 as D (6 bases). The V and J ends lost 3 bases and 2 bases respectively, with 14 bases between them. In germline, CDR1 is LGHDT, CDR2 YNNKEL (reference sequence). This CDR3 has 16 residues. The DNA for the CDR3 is TGTGCCAGCAGCCACGGGGCGGGATTACCCTACAATGAGCAGTTCTTC. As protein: CASSHGAGLPYNEQFF.

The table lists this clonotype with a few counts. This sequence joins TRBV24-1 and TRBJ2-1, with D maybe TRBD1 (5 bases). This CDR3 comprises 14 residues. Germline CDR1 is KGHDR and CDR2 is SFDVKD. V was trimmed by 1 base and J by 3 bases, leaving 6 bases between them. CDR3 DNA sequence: TGTGCCACCAGTGATTTTGACAGCTACAATGAGCAGTTCTTC. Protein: CATSDFDSYNEQFF.